The 24 T cell receptor beta chains listed next were all sequenced from one sample in a study of T cells in Graves' hyperthyroidism and ophthalmopathy. The source material, RNA transcripts, was used to amplify TCR beta CDR3 regions. During a first-round RT-PCR of the TCR CDR3, the HTBI primer set was used. TCRdb reprocessed the multiplex PCR reads with MiXCR, giving one entry per CDR3 protein. The table has about half a million distinct CDR3 sequences, less than 25% seen once. The source material was blood. The receptors originated from a woman aged 70-85 years with Graves' ophthalmopathy.

This clonotype was detected many times. This sequence joins TRBV3-1 and TRBJ1-2; unclear D gene. Germline values: CDR1 LGHDT, CDR2 YNNKEL (reference sequence). This CDR3 has 13 residues. V dropped 4 bases and J dropped 8 bases, with 14 bases sitting between them. CDR3 sequence reads: CASSPRAGDGYTF. In DNA form, the CDR3 reads TGTGCCAGCAGCCCGCGGGCAGGAGACGGCTACACCTTC.

Many counts were recorded for this clonotype. At one end the junction does not follow the germline gene, possibly because of a read error. The V and J genes are TRBV12-3 or TRBV12-4 and TRBJ2-7; tentatively, D is TRBD2 (5 bases). The CDR3 has 13 amino acids. CDR3 protein: CASSLARGYEQYF. The CDR3 region has the DNA TGTGCCAGCAGTCTAGCTCGGGGCTACGAGCAGTACTTC.

V usage is TRBV5-1 and J usage is TRBJ2-3; D not certain. The CDR3 sequence is 13 residues long. Germline V gene lookup returns CDR1 SGHRS and CDR2 YFSETQ. Trimming left V 4 bases short and J 6 bases short, with 12 bases between. Written as DNA, the CDR3 is TGCGCCAGCAGCCCCATTTTCGGGGATACGCAGTATTTT. It is translated as CASSPIFGDTQYF.

At least ten counts were recorded for this clonotype. The rearrangement uses TRBV5-5 and TRBJ2-3, with D unclear. V was clipped by 2 bases and J by 1 base, with 5 bases between them. CDR3 length: 13 residues. The germline V gene encodes CDR1 SGHKS and CDR2 YYEKEE (reference sequence). The CDR3 nucleotides read TGTGCCAGCAGCTTCGACGGCACAGATACGCAGTATTTT. It is translated as CASSFDGTDTQYF.

V is TRBV4-1 and J is TRBJ1-5; 9 nucleotides agree with TRBD1. The length of the CDR3 is 17 residues. With V trimmed by 0 bases and J by 6 bases, 9 bases remained unmatched. Germline CDR1 and CDR2: MGHRA and YSYEKL. CDR3 protein: CASSQDRVTGGGQPQHF. The CDR3 nucleotides read TGCGCCAGCAGCCAAGATCGGGTGACAGGGGGAGGTCAGCCCCAGCATTTT.

This chain uses TRBV5-4 with TRBJ2-1; 9 positions agree with TRBD2. Germline values: CDR1 SGHNT, CDR2 YYREEE (reference sequence). The CDR3 sequence is 15 residues long. V shed 4 bases and J 6 bases; nucleotides not matched to a gene: 8. CDR3 DNA: TGTGCCAGCAGCACCGGACTAGCGAGAGCCAATGAGCAGTTCTTC. Its translation: CASSTGLARANEQFF.

The rearrangement uses TRBV7-2 and TRBJ1-5, with D unresolved. Germline loops: CDR1 SGHTA, CDR2 FQGNSA. CDR3 length: 14 amino acids. V shed 1 base and J shed 3 bases, with 7 bases lying between them. The CDR3 sequence is CASSLDLFNQPQHF. Here the CDR3 DNA reads TGTGCCAGCAGCTTAGATCTCTTCAATCAGCCCCAGCATTTT.

At least ten counts were recorded for this clonotype. CDR3 nucleotide sequence: TGTGCCAGCAGTTGGGCTAGCGGGAGTCTAAACGAGCAGTACTTC. Its translation: CASSWASGSLNEQYF. The chain couples TRBV12-3 or TRBV12-4 to TRBJ2-7; 10 positions agree with TRBD2. This CDR3 region has 15 residues. J lost 5 bases, V lost 4 bases, and 8 bases had no gene match.

The chain uses TRBV5-8 and TRBJ1-6; a possible D gene is TRBD1 (6 bases). This CDR3 is built from 14 residues. CDR1 and CDR2 (germline): SGHTS, YDEGEE. V was cut by 1 base and J by 9 bases, with 11 bases left in between. CDR3 nucleotides: TGTGCCAGCAGCTTGTCTCAGGGGCGTTCACCCCTCCACTTT. Its protein product is CASSLSQGRSPLHF.

The CDR3 region is CSARDLQGYNSPLHF. CDR3 sequence (DNA): TGCAGTGCTAGAGATCTGCAGGGTTATAATTCACCCCTCCACTTT. The V call is TRBV20-1, the J call TRBJ1-6; tentative D call: TRBD1 (5 bases). CDR1 and CDR2 from the germline V gene are DFQATT and SNEGSKA (reference sequence). The CDR3 loop spans 15 amino acids. V shed 0 bases and J shed 4 bases, with 10 bases lying between them.

This clonotype was recorded at least ten times. This sequence joins TRBV11-2 and TRBJ2-5, with 14 bases aligning to TRBD2. Germline V lookup: CDR1 SGHAT, CDR2 FQNNGV. V shed 5 bases, J shed 2 bases, and the junction held 4 bases outside the gene matches. The CDR3 is made up of 16 amino acids. CDR3 DNA: TGTGCCAGCAGCGCGCGACTAGCGGGAGGGCAAGAGACCCAGTACTTC. This codes for CASSARLAGGQETQYF.

DNA of the CDR3: TGTGCCAGCAGCCTGCCCATATCCAGTTCACCCCTCCACTTT. It is translated as CASSLPISSSPLHF. The chain is built from TRBV7-2 and TRBJ1-6; D unresolved. This CDR3 spans 14 amino acids. The germline V and J ends were trimmed by 5 bases and 9 bases, with 14 bases remaining between them. From germline, CDR1 is SGHTA and CDR2 FQGNSA.

This clonotype was observed a handful of times. The rearrangement links TRBV5-1 to TRBJ1-2; a weak D match, TRBD1 (6 bases). This CDR3 spans 16 amino acids. Germline lookup yields CDR1 SGHRS and CDR2 YFSETQ. Trimming took 3 bases from V and 4 from J, leaving 19 bases between them. CDR3 nucleotides: TGCGCCAGCAGCTCTACAGGGCCCGAGTGGAGCTATGGCTACACCTTC. Translated: CASSSTGPEWSYGYTF.

The V and J genes are TRBV29-1 and TRBJ1-2; D unresolved. Per germline, CDR1 SQVTM and CDR2 ANQGSEA. The CDR3 consists of 12 residues. V was trimmed by 4 bases and J by 4 bases, leaving 10 bases between them. CDR3 nucleotides: TGCAGCGTTGCCGACGGTACCTATGGCTACACCTTC. Protein product: CSVADGTYGYTF.

In the case of this clonotype: Since a much larger clone is just one base distant, this may be a read error. J is TRBJ1-2 and V is TRBV2; D is perhaps TRBD1 (5 bases). Germline V lookup: CDR1 SNHLY, CDR2 FYNNEI. This CDR3 has 15 amino acids. The V end lost 7 bases, the J end lost 4 bases, and 19 bases lay between the germline ends. CDR3: CASTLDGGSTYGYTF. The CDR3 DNA sequence: TGTGCCAGCACCTTAGATGGGGGGTCCACCTATGGCTACACCTTC. The whole variable domain, remainder taken from reference TRBV2 and TRBJ1-2, is EPEVTQTPSHQVTQMGQEVILRCVPISNHLYFYWYRQILGQKVEFLVSFYNNEISEKSEIFDDQFSVERPDGSNFTLKIRSTKLEDSAMYFCASTLDGGSTYGYTFGSGTRLTVV.

The chain is built from TRBV7-8 and TRBJ1-5, with TRBD1 as a possible D gene (6 bases). From germline, CDR1 is SGHVS and CDR2 FQNEAQ. This CDR3 has 16 amino acids. The V end was cut by 5 bases, the J end by 1 base, with 15 bases between. CDR3 sequence: CASSGQPGESNQPQHF. CDR3 nucleotide sequence: TGTGCCAGCAGCGGCCAGCCAGGGGAGAGCAATCAGCCCCAGCATTTT.

CDR3 sequence reads: CASSEYNLAEAFF. The CDR3, as DNA: TGTGCCAGCAGTGAATATAATCTGGCTGAAGCTTTCTTT. V usage is TRBV25-1 and J usage is TRBJ1-1; unclear D gene. Per germline, CDR1 MGHDK and CDR2 SYGVNS. The length of the CDR3 is 13 residues. V lost 0 bases to trimming and J lost 6 bases, with 8 bases between them.

The chain uses TRBV6-1 and TRBJ2-4; 8 nucleotides agree with TRBD2. The CDR3 totals 14 residues. The V and J ends lost 1 base and 6 bases, in that order; junction bases with no gene match: 2. Germline V gene lookup returns CDR1 MNHNS and CDR2 SASEGT. The CDR3 reads CASSEGLAGNIQYF. The CDR3 DNA sequence: TGTGCCAGCAGTGAAGGGCTAGCGGGAAACATTCAGTACTTC.

V and J are TRBV25-1 and TRBJ1-6; possible D gene TRBD1, 6 bases. CDR3 length: 13 residues. Trimming cost V 3 bases and J 10 bases, with 10 bases left between them. The germline CDR1 and CDR2 sequences are MGHDK and SYGVNS. CDR3 loop: CASSEGAYSPLHF. Written as DNA, the CDR3 is TGTGCCAGCAGTGAGGGGGCGTACTCACCCCTCCACTTT.

This chain's CDR3 is CAISESVHPRSYEQYF. CDR3 DNA: TGTGCCATCAGTGAGTCTGTACACCCCCGCTCCTACGAGCAGTACTTC. The chain uses TRBV10-3 and TRBJ2-7; D not resolved. V was pared by 0 bases and J by 0 bases, with 12 bases between. From germline, CDR1 is ENHRY and CDR2 SYGVKD. This CDR3 comprises 16 residues.

In its sample, this clonotype was seen many times. The chain employs TRBV10-3 and TRBJ1-1, with unresolved D. The V gene lost 4 bases and the J gene lost 4 bases, with 10 bases spanning the gap. There are 13 residues in the CDR3. Per the germline V gene, CDR1 is ENHRY and CDR2 is SYGVKD. This CDR3 is CAISADRSTEAFF. CDR3 nucleotide sequence: TGTGCCATCAGTGCCGACCGGAGCACTGAAGCTTTCTTT.

This clonotype was found a few times. This chain joins TRBV20-1 and TRBJ2-5; no clear D gene. This CDR3 spans 13 amino acids. Per germline, CDR1 DFQATT and CDR2 SNEGSKA (reference sequence). V was pared by 5 bases and J by 0 bases, with 10 bases between. The CDR3 sequence is CSAPNGYQETQYF. DNA of the CDR3: TGCAGTGCTCCCAACGGGTACCAAGAGACCCAGTACTTC.

The chain recombines TRBV7-2 with TRBJ1-6, with TRBD1 as a possible D gene (6 bases). V was trimmed by 5 bases and J by 9 bases, leaving 14 bases between them. There are 14 residues in the CDR3. Germline V gene lookup returns CDR1 SGHTA and CDR2 FQGNSA. The CDR3 loop is CASSRGAPGSPLHF. CDR3 bases: TGTGCCAGCAGCCGGGGGGCCCCAGGTTCACCCCTCCACTTT.

The gene calls are TRBV30 and TRBJ2-1; 10 bases agree with TRBD1. V lost 7 bases, J lost 3 bases, and 6 bases stayed unmatched. Germline V lookup: CDR1 GTSNPN, CDR2 SVGIG (reference sequence). The CDR3 extends over 14 amino acids. DNA for the CDR3: TGTGCCTCCCGGACAGGGGGTTTCTACAATGAGCAGTTCTTC. Its translation: CASRTGGFYNEQFF.